A single T cell receptor (beta chain) is shown here with its context. This sample was included in a study of OX40 agonist ivuxolimab in advanced cancers. The V end lost 4 bases, the J end lost 5 bases, and 9 bases lay between the germline ends. The CDR3 totals 13 residues. The germline CDR1 and CDR2 sequences are SNHLY and FYNNEI. The assay was immunoSEQ multiplex PCR, and TCRdb's table has in-frame clones only and misses some. The sample includes roughly 69,000 clones, approximately 90% of them seen just once. The chain combines TRBV2 with TRBJ2-1, with no clear D. The sequence derives from an adult with an advanced solid tumor such as melanoma, head and neck, liver or kidney cancer. The source material was CD4+ or CD8+ T cells sorted from blood, sampled in a trial of the OX40 agonist ivuxolimab. In DNA, the CDR3 is TGTGCCAGCAGTGGTCTAGACCACAATGAGCAGTTCTTC. Translation gives CASSGLDHNEQFF. Combining the CDR3 with reference TRBV2 and TRBJ2-1 gives the whole variable domain EPEVTQTPSHQVTQMGQEVILRCVPISNHLYFYWYRQILGQKVEFLVSFYNNEISEKSEIFDDQFSVERPDGSNFTLKIRSTKLEDSAMYFCASSGLDHNEQFFGPGTRLTVL.